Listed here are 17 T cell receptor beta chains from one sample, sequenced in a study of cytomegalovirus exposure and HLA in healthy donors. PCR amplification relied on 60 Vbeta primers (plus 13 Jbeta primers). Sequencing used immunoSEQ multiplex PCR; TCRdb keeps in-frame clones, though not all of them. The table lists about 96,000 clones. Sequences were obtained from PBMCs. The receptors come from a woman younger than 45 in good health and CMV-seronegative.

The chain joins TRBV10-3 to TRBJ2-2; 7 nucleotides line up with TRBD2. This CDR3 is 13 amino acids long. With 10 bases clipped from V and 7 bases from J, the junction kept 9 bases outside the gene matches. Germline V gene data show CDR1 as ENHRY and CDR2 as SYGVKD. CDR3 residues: CATGGTRDGELFF. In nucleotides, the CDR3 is TGTGCCACGGGGGGAACCCGCGACGGGGAGCTGTTTTTT.

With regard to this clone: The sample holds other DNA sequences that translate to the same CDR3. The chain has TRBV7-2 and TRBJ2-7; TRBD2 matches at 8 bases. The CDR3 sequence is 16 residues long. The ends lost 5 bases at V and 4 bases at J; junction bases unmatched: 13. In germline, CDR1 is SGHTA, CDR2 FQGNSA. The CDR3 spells CASSPLGLAGGYEQYF. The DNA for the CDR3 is TGTGCCAGCAGCCCCCTCGGGCTAGCGGGTGGGTACGAGCAGTACTTC.

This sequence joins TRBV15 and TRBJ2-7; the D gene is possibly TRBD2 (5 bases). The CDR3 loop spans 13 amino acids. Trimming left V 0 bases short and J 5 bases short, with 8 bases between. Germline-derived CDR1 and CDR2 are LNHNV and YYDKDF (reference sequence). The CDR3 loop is CATSRDGADEQYF. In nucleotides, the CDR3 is TGTGCCACCAGCAGAGATGGAGCGGACGAGCAGTACTTC.

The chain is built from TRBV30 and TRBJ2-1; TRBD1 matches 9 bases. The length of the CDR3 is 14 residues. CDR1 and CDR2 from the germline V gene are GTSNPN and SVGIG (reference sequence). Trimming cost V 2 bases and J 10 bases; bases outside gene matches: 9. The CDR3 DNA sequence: TGTGCCTGGAGTCCGGGACAGGGCATCGACGAGCAGTTCTTC. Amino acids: CAWSPGQGIDEQFF.

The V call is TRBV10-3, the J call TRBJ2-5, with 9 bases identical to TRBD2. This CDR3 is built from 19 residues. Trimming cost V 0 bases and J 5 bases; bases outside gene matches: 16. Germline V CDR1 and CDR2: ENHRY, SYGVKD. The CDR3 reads CAISESNPAAGGRVETQYF. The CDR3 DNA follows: TGTGCCATCAGTGAGTCTAACCCGGCGGCGGGGGGGCGAGTGGAGACCCAGTACTTC.

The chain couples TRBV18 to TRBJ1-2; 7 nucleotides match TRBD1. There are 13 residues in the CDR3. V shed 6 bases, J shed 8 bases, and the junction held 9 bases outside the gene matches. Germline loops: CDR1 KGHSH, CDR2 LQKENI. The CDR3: CASSVRQGEGYTF. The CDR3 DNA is TGTGCCAGCTCGGTCCGACAGGGTGAGGGCTACACCTTC.

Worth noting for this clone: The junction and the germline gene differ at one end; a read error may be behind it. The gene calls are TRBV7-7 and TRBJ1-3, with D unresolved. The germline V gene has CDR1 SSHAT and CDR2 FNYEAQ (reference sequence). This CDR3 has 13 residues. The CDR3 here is CASSPGFGNTIYF. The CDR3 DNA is TGTGCTAGCAGTCCGGGTTTCGGAAACACCATATATTTT.

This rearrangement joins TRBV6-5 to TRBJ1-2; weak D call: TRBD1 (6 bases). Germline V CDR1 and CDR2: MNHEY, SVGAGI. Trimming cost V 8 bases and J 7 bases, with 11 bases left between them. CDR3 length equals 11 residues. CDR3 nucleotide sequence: TGTGCCAGCCAGGGGAGCGCTGGCTACACCTTC. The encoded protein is CASQGSAGYTF.

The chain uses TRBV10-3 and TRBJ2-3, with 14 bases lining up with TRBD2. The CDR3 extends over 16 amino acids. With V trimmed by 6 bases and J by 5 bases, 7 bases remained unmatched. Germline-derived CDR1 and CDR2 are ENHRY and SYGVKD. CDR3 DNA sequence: TGTGCCATCAGATCGACTAGCGGGAGGGCCGGAGATACGCAGTATTTT. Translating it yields CAIRSTSGRAGDTQYF.

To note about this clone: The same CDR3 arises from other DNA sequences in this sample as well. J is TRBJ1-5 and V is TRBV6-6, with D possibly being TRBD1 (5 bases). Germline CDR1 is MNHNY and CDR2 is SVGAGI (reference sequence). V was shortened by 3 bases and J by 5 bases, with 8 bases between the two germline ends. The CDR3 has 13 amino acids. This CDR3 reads CASSYQGDQPQHF. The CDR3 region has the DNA TGTGCCAGCAGTTATCAGGGTGATCAGCCCCAGCATTTT.

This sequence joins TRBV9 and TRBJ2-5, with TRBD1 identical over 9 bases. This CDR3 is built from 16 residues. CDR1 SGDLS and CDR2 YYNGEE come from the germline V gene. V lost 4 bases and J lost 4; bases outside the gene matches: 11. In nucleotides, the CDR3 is TGTGCCAGCAGCACCCACCCGGGACAGGGAACAGAGACCCAGTACTTC. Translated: CASSTHPGQGTETQYF.

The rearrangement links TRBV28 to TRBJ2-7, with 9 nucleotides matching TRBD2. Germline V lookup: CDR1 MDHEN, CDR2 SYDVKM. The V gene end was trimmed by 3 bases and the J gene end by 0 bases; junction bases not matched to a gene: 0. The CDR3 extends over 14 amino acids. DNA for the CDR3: TGTGCCAGCAGTTTGCGGGAGGGCTCCTACGAGCAGTACTTC. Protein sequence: CASSLREGSYEQYF.

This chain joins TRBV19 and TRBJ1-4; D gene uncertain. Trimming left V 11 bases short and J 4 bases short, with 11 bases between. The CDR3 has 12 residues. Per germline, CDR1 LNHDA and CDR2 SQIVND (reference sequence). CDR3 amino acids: CASNWLNEKLFF. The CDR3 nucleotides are TGTGCCTCGAATTGGCTTAATGAAAAACTGTTTTTT.

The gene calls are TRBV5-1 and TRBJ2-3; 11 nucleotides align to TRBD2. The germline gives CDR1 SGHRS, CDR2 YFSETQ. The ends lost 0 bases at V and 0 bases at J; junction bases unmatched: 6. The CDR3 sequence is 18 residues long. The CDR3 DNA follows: TGCGCCAGCAGCTTGGTATTAGCGGGAGGGCGCAGCACAGATACGCAGTATTTT. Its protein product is CASSLVLAGGRSTDTQYF.

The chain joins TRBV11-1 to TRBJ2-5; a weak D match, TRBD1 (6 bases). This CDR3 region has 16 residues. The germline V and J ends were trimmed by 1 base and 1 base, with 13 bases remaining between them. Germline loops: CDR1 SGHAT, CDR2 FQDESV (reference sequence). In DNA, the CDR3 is TGTGCCAGCAGCTTAGGAGGGGGAAGGGTCCAAGAGACCCAGTACTTC. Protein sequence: CASSLGGGRVQETQYF.

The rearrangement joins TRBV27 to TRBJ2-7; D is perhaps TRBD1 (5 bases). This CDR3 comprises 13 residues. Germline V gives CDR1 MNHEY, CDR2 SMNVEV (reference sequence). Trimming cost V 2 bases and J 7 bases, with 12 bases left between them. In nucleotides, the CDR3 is TGTGCCAGCAGTTTAATGGGCCCAGGGGAGCAGTACTTC. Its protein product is CASSLMGPGEQYF.

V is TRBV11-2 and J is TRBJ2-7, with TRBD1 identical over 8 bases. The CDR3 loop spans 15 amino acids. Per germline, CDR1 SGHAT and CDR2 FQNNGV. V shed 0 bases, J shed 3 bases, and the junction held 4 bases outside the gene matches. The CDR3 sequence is CASSLDTGGFYEQYF. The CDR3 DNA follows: TGTGCCAGCAGCTTAGATACAGGGGGTTTCTACGAGCAGTACTTC.